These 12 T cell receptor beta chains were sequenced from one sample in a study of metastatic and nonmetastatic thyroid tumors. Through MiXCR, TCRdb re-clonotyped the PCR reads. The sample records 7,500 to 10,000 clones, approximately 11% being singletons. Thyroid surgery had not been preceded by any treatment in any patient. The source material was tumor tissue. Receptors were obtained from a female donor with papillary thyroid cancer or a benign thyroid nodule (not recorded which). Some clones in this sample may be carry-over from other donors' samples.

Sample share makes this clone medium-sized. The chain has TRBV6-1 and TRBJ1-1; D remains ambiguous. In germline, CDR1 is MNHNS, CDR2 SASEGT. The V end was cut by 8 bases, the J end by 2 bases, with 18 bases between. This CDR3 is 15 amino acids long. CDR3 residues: CASAGSPKSNTEAFF. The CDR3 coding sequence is TGTGCCAGCGCGGGCAGTCCTAAATCCAACACTGAAGCTTTCTTT.

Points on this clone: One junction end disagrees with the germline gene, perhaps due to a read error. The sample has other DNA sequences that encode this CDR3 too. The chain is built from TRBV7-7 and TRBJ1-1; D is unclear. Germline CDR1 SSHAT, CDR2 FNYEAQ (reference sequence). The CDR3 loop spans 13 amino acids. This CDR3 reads CASSLSKNTEAFF. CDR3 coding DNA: TGTGCTAGCAGCTTGTCAAAGAACACTGAAGCCTTCTTT.

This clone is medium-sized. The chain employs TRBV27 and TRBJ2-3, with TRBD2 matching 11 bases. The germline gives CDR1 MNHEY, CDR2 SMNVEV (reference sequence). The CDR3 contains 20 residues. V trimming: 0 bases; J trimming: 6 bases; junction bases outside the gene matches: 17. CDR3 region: CASSLSRYRIVAGGPDTQYF. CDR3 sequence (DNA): TGTGCCAGCAGTTTATCGAGATATCGAATAGTAGCGGGAGGGCCGGATACGCAGTATTTT.

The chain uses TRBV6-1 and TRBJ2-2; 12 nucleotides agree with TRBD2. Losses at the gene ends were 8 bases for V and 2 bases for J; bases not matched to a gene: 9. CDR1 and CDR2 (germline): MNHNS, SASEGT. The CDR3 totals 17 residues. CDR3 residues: CASRLTSGGANTGELFF. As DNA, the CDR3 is TGTGCCAGCCGCCTGACTAGCGGGGGAGCAAACACCGGGGAGCTGTTTTTT.

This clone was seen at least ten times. The CDR3 region has the DNA TGCGCCAGCAGCGTAGGACAGGCTAACTATGGCTACACCTTC. It specifies CASSVGQANYGYTF. V gene TRBV5-1 combines with J gene TRBJ1-2; 7 positions agree with TRBD1. This CDR3 region has 14 residues. Germline CDR1 SGHRS, CDR2 YFSETQ. V was clipped by 4 bases and J by 0 bases; unmatched bases: 3. Drawing the rest from reference TRBV5-1 and TRBJ1-2, the complete variable domain is KAGVTQTPRYLIKTRGQQVTLSCSPISGHRSVSWYQQTPGQGLQFLFEYFSETQRNKGNFPGRFSGRQFSNSRSEMNVSTLELGDSALYLCASSVGQANYGYTFGSGTRLTVV.

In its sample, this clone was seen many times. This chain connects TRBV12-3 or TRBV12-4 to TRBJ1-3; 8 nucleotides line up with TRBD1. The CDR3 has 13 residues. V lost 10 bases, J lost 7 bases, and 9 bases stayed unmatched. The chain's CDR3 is CATEGQVSNTIYF. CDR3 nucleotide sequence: TGTGCCACCGAGGGACAGGTGTCGAACACCATATATTTT.

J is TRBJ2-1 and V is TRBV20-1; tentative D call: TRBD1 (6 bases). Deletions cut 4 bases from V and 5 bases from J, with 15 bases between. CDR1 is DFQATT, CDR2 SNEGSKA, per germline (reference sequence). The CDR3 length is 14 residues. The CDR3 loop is CSATQHREHNEQFF. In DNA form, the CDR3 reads TGCAGTGCTACCCAGCACAGGGAGCACAATGAGCAGTTCTTC.

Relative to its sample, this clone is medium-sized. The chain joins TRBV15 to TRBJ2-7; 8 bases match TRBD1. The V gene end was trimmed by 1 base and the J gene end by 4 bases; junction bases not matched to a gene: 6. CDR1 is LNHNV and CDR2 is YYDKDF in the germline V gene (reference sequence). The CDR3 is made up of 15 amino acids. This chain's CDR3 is CATSRAGGGGYEQYF. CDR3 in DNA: TGTGCCACCAGCAGAGCAGGGGGCGGTGGTTACGAGCAGTACTTC.

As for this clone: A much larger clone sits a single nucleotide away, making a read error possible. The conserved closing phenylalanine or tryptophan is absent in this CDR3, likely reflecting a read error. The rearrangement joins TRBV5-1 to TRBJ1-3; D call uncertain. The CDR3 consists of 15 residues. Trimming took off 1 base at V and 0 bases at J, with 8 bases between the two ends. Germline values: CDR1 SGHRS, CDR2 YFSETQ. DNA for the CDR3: TGCGCCAGCAGCTTGTCCTCCATCTCTGGAAACACCATATATCTT. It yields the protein CASSLSSISGNTIYL.

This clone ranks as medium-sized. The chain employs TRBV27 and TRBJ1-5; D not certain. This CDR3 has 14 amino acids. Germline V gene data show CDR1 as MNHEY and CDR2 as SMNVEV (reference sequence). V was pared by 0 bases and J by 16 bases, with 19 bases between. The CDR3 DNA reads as TGTGCCAGCAGTTTATCCCCCCTTCCCACCCTCCTACATTTT. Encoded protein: CASSLSPLPTLLHF.

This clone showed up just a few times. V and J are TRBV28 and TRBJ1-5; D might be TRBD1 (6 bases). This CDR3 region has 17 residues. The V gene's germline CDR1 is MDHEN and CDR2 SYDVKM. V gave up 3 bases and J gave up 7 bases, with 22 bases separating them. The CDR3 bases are TGTGCCAGCAGTTTTGTTCATGGGGGCGCTGGGGGCCAGCCCCAGCATTTT. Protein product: CASSFVHGGAGGQPQHF.

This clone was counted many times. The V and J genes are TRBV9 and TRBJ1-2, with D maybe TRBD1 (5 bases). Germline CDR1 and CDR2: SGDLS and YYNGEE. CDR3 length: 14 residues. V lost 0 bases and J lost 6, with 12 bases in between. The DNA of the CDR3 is TGTGCCAGCAGCGTAGGGGGGGAGTCGGATGGCTACACCTTC. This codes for CASSVGGESDGYTF.